Here is one T cell receptor beta chain with its context. Its antigen is as yet unknown. This sample was taken from a study of cytomegalovirus exposure and HLA in healthy donors. Findings and limits, study-wide: An observed cluster of highly shared sequence variants was recorded as a likely sequencing artifact. Cytomegalovirus association was listed for 164 TCR beta chains. The classifier was said to identify cytomegalovirus status with high specificity and sensitivity.

The PCR employed 60 Vbeta primers together with 13 Jbeta primers. Profiling relied on immunoSEQ multiplex PCR, and the TCRdb table lists in-frame clones only, not all of them. In the table there are about 98,000 clones, about 83% of which are singletons. The source of this sequence is a female donor in good health and CMV-seropositive. The source material was PBMCs.

This CDR3 reads CASRVYETSTDTQYF. The CDR3 DNA sequence: TGTGCCAGCAGGGTCTACGAAACCTCCACAGATACGCAGTATTTT. The chain recombines TRBV6-5 with TRBJ2-3; D not resolved. Trimming removed 6 bases at V and 2 bases at J, with 15 bases between. This CDR3 comprises 15 residues. CDR1 is MNHEY and CDR2 is SVGAGI in the germline V gene.